The text below deals with one T cell receptor (beta chain). Vbeta (60) and Jbeta (13) primers were used in the PCR. Sequencing used immunoSEQ multiplex PCR; TCRdb keeps in-frame clones, though not all of them. The table has about 210,000 clones, about 80% seen once. This record comes from a study of cytomegalovirus exposure and HLA in healthy donors. CDR1 SQVTM and CDR2 ANQGSEA come from the germline V gene. There are 12 residues in the CDR3. J gave up 7 bases and V 8 bases, and 9 bases lay outside the gene matches. The specimen was PBMCs. The sequence came from a woman in her forties or fifties in good health and CMV-seropositive. The V call is TRBV29-1, the J call TRBJ1-2; 8 bases map to TRBD1. This CDR3 is CSSTGTGVGYTF. In nucleotides, the CDR3 is TGCAGCTCAACCGGGACAGGAGTTGGCTACACCTTC.